Each of the 2 T cell receptor beta chains below was sequenced from the same sample in a study of blood T cell repertoires in COVID-19 (dated by TCRdb to 2020 to 2021). Libraries were prepared through the immunoSEQ multiplex PCR assay. Imported from immuneACCESS, the table was reduced by TCRdb to in-frame sequences with V and J called. These copies leave out some clones; in studies compared against another copy, an unresolved V gene accounts for under half, and the cause of the remainder is not known. This sample holds about 150,000 clones; just under 85% were observed only once. The leading ten clones occupy 25% to 30% of the sample. Sequenced input: peripheral blood. These receptors were obtained from a woman aged 55-75 years with acute or convalescent COVID-19.

This chain links TRBV3-1 (or the pseudogene TRBV3-2) with TRBJ1-5; D not resolved. Germline V gene sequence: CDR1 LGHDT, CDR2 YNNKEL (reference sequence). V was cut by 4 bases and J by 1 base, with 17 bases left in between. This CDR3 has 17 residues. This chain's CDR3 is CASSPGPAGVSNQPQHF. DNA for the CDR3: TGTGCCAGCAGCCCCGGACCGGCCGGGGTGAGCAATCAGCCCCAGCATTTT.

This clone was seen a few times. The rearrangement uses TRBV10-3 and TRBJ1-2; 10 nucleotides align to TRBD1. The germline CDR1 and CDR2 sequences are ENHRY and SYGVKD. The CDR3 has 17 residues. With 4 bases clipped from V and 4 bases from J, the junction kept 12 bases outside the gene matches. This chain's CDR3 is CAISAPEDRGFPYGYTF. The CDR3, as DNA: TGTGCCATCAGTGCCCCAGAGGACAGGGGGTTTCCCTATGGCTACACCTTC.